Reported below is one TCR beta chain. Antigen: not known. The approximately 120-subject validation cohort, separate from the 666-subject first cohort, included the donors. TCRdb keeps only in-frame clones here, not all; method: immunoSEQ multiplex PCR. The sample holds more than 100,000 clones, roughly 90% seen once. Germline loops: CDR1 SGHDN, CDR2 FVKESK. V lost 0 bases and J lost 4; bases outside the gene matches: 4. The CDR3 has 17 residues. These data belong to a study of cytomegalovirus exposure and HLA in healthy donors. Study observations and caveats: Clusters of TCRs from the first cohort tended to co-occur in the 120 or so validation repertoires (as a later analysis found). Most TCRs appeared rarely, but some public TCRs recurred in many donors. According to the study, around 150 TCR beta chains were cytomegalovirus-associated.

This receptor was identified in a woman under 30 in good health and CMV-seropositive. The source material was PBMCs. V usage is TRBV14 and J usage is TRBJ2-1; 12 nucleotides agree with TRBD2. CDR3 region: CASSQEPGLAGYNEQFF. The CDR3 DNA reads TGTGCCAGCAGCCAAGAGCCGGGACTAGCGGGTTACAATGAGCAGTTCTTC.